Described below is a single TCR beta chain sequence and its context. The time point was: peripheral blood 6 weeks after treatment start. The diagnosis in patients was locally advanced or metastatic urothelial carcinoma. Each individual provided 1 to 8 samples (taken pretreatment and on-treatment). These data belong to a study of PD-L1 blockade in urothelial cancer. Background on the study: The authors examined blood 3 weeks (second dose) and 6 weeks after treatment start. Peripheral blood specimens exhibited a median yield of approximately 150,000 T cells.

Using immunoSEQ multiplex PCR, the repertoire was profiled, and TCRdb retains in-frame clones only, with some absent. The repertoire includes some 110,000 clones, under 95% of them detected once, and 3% to 4.5% sits in the top ten. This material consisted of PBMCs, taken around atezolizumab (anti-PD-L1) treatment. The source is a man between 60 and 75 years old with urothelial cancer.

The CDR3 nucleotides are TGTGCCAGCAGCGGACTCGTCAAAAACCCCTACGAGCAGTACTTC. Its translation is CASSGLVKNPYEQYF. The rearrangement uses TRBV6-1 and TRBJ2-7; possibly TRBD2 for D (5 bases). This CDR3 comprises 15 residues. Trimming stripped 6 bases from V and 2 bases from J, with 17 bases between. CDR1 is MNHNS, CDR2 SASEGT, per germline.